The 28 T cell receptor beta chains in this list originate from one sample, sequenced in a study of blood T cell repertoires in COVID-19. Produced via immunoSEQ multiplex PCR; TCRdb's table is partial and in-frame only. The sample contains roughly 250,000 clones, approximately 80% of which appear only once. Sequencing was performed on peripheral blood. These receptors all come from a woman in her sixties or seventies with active or convalescent COVID-19.

The rearrangement links TRBV11-2 to TRBJ1-4; 7 positions agree with TRBD1. The CDR3 loop spans 14 amino acids. CDR1 is SGHAT, CDR2 FQNNGV, per germline. Trimming at V came to 5 bases and at J to 7 bases, leaving 7 bases not matched to a gene. The CDR3 loop is CASSPRGVGEKLFF. The CDR3 DNA is TGTGCCAGCAGCCCCAGGGGGGTAGGTGAAAAACTGTTTTTT.

In nucleotides, the CDR3 is TGTGCCAGCAGCTATTACACCGGGGAGCTGTTTTTT. This gives the protein CASSYYTGELFF. V usage is TRBV9 and J usage is TRBJ2-2, with no clear D. CDR1 is SGDLS and CDR2 is YYNGEE in the germline V gene. V was pared by 4 bases and J by 3 bases, with 4 bases between. The CDR3 totals 12 residues.

Only one count was recorded for this clone. The rearrangement uses TRBV2 and TRBJ1-4, with D possibly TRBD1 on 5 matching bases. The CDR3 extends over 13 amino acids. Trimming cost V 6 bases and J 7 bases, with 12 bases left between them. Germline CDR1 SNHLY, CDR2 FYNNEI. CDR3 loop: CASSLEQGEKLFF. The CDR3 DNA follows: TGTGCCAGCAGCCTGGAGCAGGGTGAAAAACTGTTTTTT. The full variable domain, its missing parts supplied by reference TRBV2 and TRBJ1-4, is EPEVTQTPSHQVTQMGQEVILRCVPISNHLYFYWYRQILGQKVEFLVSFYNNEISEKSEIFDDQFSVERPDGSNFTLKIRSTKLEDSAMYFCASSLEQGEKLFFGSGTQLSVL.

The V call is TRBV9, the J call TRBJ2-1; TRBD2 agrees at 8 bases. The germline gives CDR1 SGDLS, CDR2 YYNGEE. The CDR3 is 16 residues long. V trimming: 4 bases; J trimming: 1 base; junction bases outside the gene matches: 7. CDR3 nucleotides: TGTGCCAGCAGCCCGGGGGGGGGCGGGTCCTACAATGAGCAGTTCTTC. Translation: CASSPGGGGSYNEQFF.

In its sample, this clone was seen once. The rearrangement links TRBV11-3 to TRBJ2-2; 8 nucleotides align to TRBD1. J gave up 9 bases and V 1 base, and 10 bases lay outside the gene matches. This CDR3 contains 16 residues. Germline values: CDR1 SGHNT, CDR2 YENEEA. CDR3 residues: CASSLGGTTGARELFF. CDR3 nucleotide sequence: TGTGCCAGCAGCTTAGGGGGGACGACAGGGGCCCGGGAGCTGTTTTTT.

The rearrangement joins TRBV19 to TRBJ1-2, with D perhaps TRBD1 (5 bases). Germline-derived CDR1 and CDR2 are LNHDA and SQIVND (reference sequence). Trimming removed 8 bases at V and 3 bases at J, with 10 bases between. There are 12 residues in the CDR3. CDR3: CASSTDYYGYTF. The CDR3 bases are TGTGCCAGTTCGACAGACTACTATGGCTACACCTTC. Looking up the rest from reference TRBV19 and TRBJ1-2 gives the full variable domain: DGGITQSPKYLFRKEGQNVTLSCEQNLNHDAMYWYRQDPGQGLRLIYYSQIVNDFQKGDIAEGYSVSREKKESFPLTVTSAQKNPTAFYLCASSTDYYGYTFGSGTRLTVV.

Only a few counts were recorded for this clone. The chain uses TRBV6-1 and TRBJ1-2; 10 nucleotides align to TRBD1. Unmatched junction bases numbered 8, after V lost 0 bases and J lost 7 bases. CDR1 and CDR2 (germline): MNHNS, SASEGT. The CDR3 has 16 amino acids. The CDR3 protein is CASSEALPGTGVGYTF. DNA of the CDR3: TGTGCCAGCAGTGAAGCGCTTCCCGGGACAGGGGTTGGCTACACCTTC.

The V call is TRBV6-6, the J call TRBJ1-4, with D perhaps matching TRBD1 (5 bases). The CDR3 runs 15 residues. V lost 7 bases to trimming and J lost 7 bases, with 19 bases between them. Germline V gene data show CDR1 as MNHNY and CDR2 as SVGAGI (reference sequence). This chain's CDR3 is CASTTAGTPPEKLFF. CDR3 coding DNA: TGTGCCAGCACAACTGCCGGGACTCCTCCTGAAAAACTGTTTTTT.

The rearrangement links TRBV7-9 to TRBJ1-2; 9 nucleotides line up with TRBD1. Per germline, CDR1 SEHNR and CDR2 FQNEAQ (reference sequence). V shed 5 bases, J shed 6 bases, and the junction held 7 bases outside the gene matches. There are 14 residues in the CDR3. CDR3 nucleotide sequence: TGTGCCAGCAGCCCATGGACAGGGGACAATGGCTACACCTTC. Residues: CASSPWTGDNGYTF.

J is TRBJ2-1 and V is TRBV19; tentative D call: TRBD2 (7 bases). Trimming took 1 base from V and 6 from J, leaving 13 bases between them. The germline gives CDR1 LNHDA, CDR2 SQIVND (reference sequence). This CDR3 contains 15 residues. Here the CDR3 DNA reads TGTGCCAGTAGTATAGTAACAGGGAGGGGCAATGAGCAGTTCTTC. It encodes CASSIVTGRGNEQFF. The full variable domain, with the rest looked up from reference TRBV19 and TRBJ2-1, is DGGITQSPKYLFRKEGQNVTLSCEQNLNHDAMYWYRQDPGQGLRLIYYSQIVNDFQKGDIAEGYSVSREKKESFPLTVTSAQKNPTAFYLCASSIVTGRGNEQFFGPGTRLTVL.

This sequence joins TRBV30 and TRBJ2-1; 8 nucleotides match TRBD2. Per germline, CDR1 GTSNPN and CDR2 SVGIG (reference sequence). The CDR3 is 16 residues long. Trimming removed 1 base from V and 3 bases from J; junction bases left unmatched: 8. In DNA, the CDR3 is TGTGCCTGGAGTGAGGCAGGCGGGAGGTTCTACAATGAGCAGTTCTTC. Amino acids: CAWSEAGGRFYNEQFF.

This clone was detected once. In nucleotides, the CDR3 is TGCAGCGGGGGACAGGGTATCCAAGAGACCCAGTACTTC. Translating it yields CSGGQGIQETQYF. The rearrangement uses TRBV29-1 and TRBJ2-5, with 9 bases identical to TRBD1. The CDR3 has 13 amino acids. Trimming took 7 bases from V and 1 from J; bases not matched to a gene: 4. The germline V gene encodes CDR1 SQVTM and CDR2 ANQGSEA. Looking up the rest from reference TRBV29-1 and TRBJ2-5 gives the full variable domain: SAVISQKPSRDICQRGTSLTIQCQVDSQVTMMFWYRQQPGQSLTLIATANQGSEATYESGFVIDKFPISRPNLTFSTLTVSNMSPEDSSIYLCSGGQGIQETQYFGPGTRLLVL.

This sequence joins TRBV5-4 and TRBJ2-3; D unresolved. Trimming took off 0 bases at V and 4 bases at J, with 6 bases between the two ends. This CDR3 has 13 residues. Looked up from germline, CDR1 is SGHNT and CDR2 is YYREEE (reference sequence). Here the CDR3 DNA reads TGTGCCAGCAGCTTGGACAGTGCAGATACGCAGTATTTT. This codes for CASSLDSADTQYF. Full variable domain (rest looked up from reference TRBV5-4 and TRBJ2-3): ETGVTQSPTHLIKTRGQQVTLRCSSQSGHNTVSWYQQALGQGPQFIFQYYREEENGRGNFPPRFSGLQFPNYSSELNVNALELDDSALYLCASSLDSADTQYFGPGTRLTVL.

The chain uses TRBV30 and TRBJ2-1; 9 bases are shared with TRBD2. This CDR3 has 17 amino acids. Germline CDR1 reads GTSNPN; CDR2 reads SVGIG (reference sequence). The V segment lost 2 bases and the J segment 7 bases; nucleotides outside the gene matches: 15. CDR3 protein: CAWSQGKSSGRFNEQFF. The CDR3 DNA reads TGTGCCTGGAGTCAGGGGAAGTCGAGCGGGAGGTTTAATGAGCAGTTCTTC.

The V call is TRBV5-1, the J call TRBJ2-1; 9 nucleotides agree with TRBD1. The CDR3 length is 15 residues. The germline gives CDR1 SGHRS, CDR2 YFSETQ. The V segment lost 4 bases and the J segment 5 bases; nucleotides outside the gene matches: 7. The CDR3 DNA sequence: TGCGCCAGCAGCAGCCGGGACAGGGAAAACAATGAGCAGTTCTTC. This encodes CASSSRDRENNEQFF.

The chain employs TRBV28 and TRBJ2-1, with 7 nucleotides matching TRBD2. Germline V lookup: CDR1 MDHEN, CDR2 SYDVKM. The V segment lost 1 base and the J segment 4 bases; nucleotides outside the gene matches: 7. CDR3 size: 16 residues. In DNA, the CDR3 is TGTGCCAGCAGTTTATCTCCTGCGGGGGAGTACAATGAGCAGTTCTTC. Amino acid sequence: CASSLSPAGEYNEQFF.

The rearrangement uses TRBV11-1 and TRBJ2-7, with D possibly TRBD1 on 5 matching bases. Germline-derived CDR1 and CDR2 are SGHAT and FQDESV (reference sequence). This CDR3 spans 14 amino acids. With 0 bases removed from V and 3 bases from J, the gap between germline ends came to 9 bases. CDR3 sequence (DNA): TGTGCCAGCAGCTTAGCAAGGACACGCTACGAGCAGTACTTC. Its translation is CASSLARTRYEQYF.

The V gene is TRBV19, the J gene TRBJ1-5; D not certain. The CDR3 is 11 amino acids. The V gene lost 5 bases and the J gene lost 4 bases, with 3 bases spanning the gap. CDR1 is LNHDA, CDR2 SQIVND, per germline (reference sequence). CDR3 in amino acids: CASSQNQPQHF. DNA of the CDR3: TGTGCCAGTAGTCAAAATCAGCCCCAGCATTTT.

The chain combines TRBV2 with TRBJ2-1, with 7 bases identical to TRBD1. This CDR3 has 17 residues. Trimming removed 0 bases from V and 5 bases from J; junction bases left unmatched: 10. The germline V gene has CDR1 SNHLY and CDR2 FYNNEI. The CDR3, as DNA: TGTGCCAGCAGTGAAGCGCCCCGGGACAGAACCGACAATGAGCAGTTCTTC. Its protein product is CASSEAPRDRTDNEQFF.

V gene TRBV28 combines with J gene TRBJ1-2; 8 nucleotides align to TRBD1. Trimming at V came to 5 bases and at J to 4 bases, leaving 9 bases not matched to a gene. The CDR3 loop spans 15 amino acids. CDR1 is MDHEN, CDR2 SYDVKM, per germline. The CDR3 DNA is TGTGCCAGCAGTACGTCCAGGGGGCACCGCTATGGCTACACCTTC. This gives the protein CASSTSRGHRYGYTF.

The chain employs TRBV6-6 and TRBJ2-1; possibly TRBD2 for D (5 bases). The CDR3 is 14 amino acids. The V gene's germline CDR1 is MNHNY and CDR2 SVGAGI (reference sequence). Trimming took off 2 bases at V and 9 bases at J, with 14 bases between the two ends. The CDR3 DNA is TGTGCCAGCAGTTACGGGCGTCTAGGGAGTGAGCAGTTCTTC. Translated: CASSYGRLGSEQFF.

V usage is TRBV2 and J usage is TRBJ1-5, with 9 bases identical to TRBD1. Germline CDR1 reads SNHLY; CDR2 reads FYNNEI. The CDR3 spans 16 residues. J was trimmed by 1 base and V by 4 bases; bases with no gene match: 5. CDR3 in DNA: TGTGCCAGCAGTGCCTTCGGACAGGGGAGCAATCAGCCCCAGCATTTT. Protein sequence: CASSAFGQGSNQPQHF.

The chain employs TRBV2 and TRBJ2-7; the match to TRBD1 covers 7 bases. The CDR3 spans 14 residues. V lost 4 bases and J lost 2; bases outside the gene matches: 5. Germline CDR1 SNHLY, CDR2 FYNNEI. Here the CDR3 reads CASSVLTGPYEQYV. In DNA form, the CDR3 reads TGTGCCAGCAGTGTCCTGACAGGGCCCTACGAGCAGTACGTC.

To note about this clone: The same CDR3 also results from other DNA sequences found in this sample. V is TRBV5-1 and J is TRBJ2-3, with a possible D match to TRBD2 (6 bases). Trimming shortened V by 0 bases and J by 6 bases, and 11 bases separated the two germline ends. CDR1 SGHRS and CDR2 YFSETQ come from the germline V gene. This CDR3 spans 14 amino acids. This CDR3 is CASSLGGGIDTQYF. The DNA for the CDR3 is TGCGCCAGCAGCTTGGGTGGGGGGATTGATACGCAGTATTTT.

V usage is TRBV5-1 and J usage is TRBJ2-1; 7 bases are a match to TRBD1. The V gene's germline CDR1 is SGHRS and CDR2 YFSETQ. V lost 0 bases to trimming and J lost 2 bases; unmatched junction nucleotides: 2. The CDR3 runs to 15 residues. The CDR3 region has the DNA TGCGCCAGCAGCTTGGTCCAGGGGGCCTACAATGAGCAGTTCTTC. Its translation: CASSLVQGAYNEQFF.

This CDR3 reads CASSEQTNTGELFF. CDR3 in DNA: TGTGCCAGCAGCGAACAGACAAACACCGGGGAGCTGTTTTTT. V is TRBV4-2 and J is TRBJ2-2; D not resolved. Germline CDR1 and CDR2: LGHNA and YNFKEQ. The V and J ends lost 5 bases and 2 bases respectively, with 9 bases between them. The length of the CDR3 is 14 residues.

CDR3 DNA: TGTGCCAGCAGCTTGGTCAGGTCCACCACTGAAGCTTTCTTT. This sequence encodes CASSLVRSTTEAFF. The chain is built from TRBV7-9 and TRBJ1-1; no definite D call. CDR3 length equals 14 residues. Trimming shortened V by 3 bases and J by 4 bases, and 12 bases separated the two germline ends. Germline V gene data show CDR1 as SEHNR and CDR2 as FQNEAQ (reference sequence).

V is TRBV30 and J is TRBJ2-7, with D possibly being TRBD2 (6 bases). The germline CDR1 and CDR2 sequences are GTSNPN and SVGIG (reference sequence). CDR3 size: 14 residues. V was shortened by 2 bases and J by 3 bases, with 14 bases between the two germline ends. DNA of the CDR3: TGTGCCTGGAGTAGGGACTCACAGTTCTACGAGCAGTACTTC. Encoded protein: CAWSRDSQFYEQYF.